These T cell receptor beta chains were read from a single sample in a study of CD8 T cells in Susac syndrome. One entry per CDR3 protein results from TCRdb running MiXCR on the immunoSEQ multiplex PCR reads. The sample carries approximately 170,000 distinct CDR3 sequences, roughly 94% recorded once. The specimen sequenced was CD4+ T cells from PBMCs. These receptors were obtained from a human donor in good health. Both conserved end residues are part of each CDR3. D genes are given only for firm matches. Clone size, where shown, is once, few, many, or a class for clones that have expanded.

CASSREQGLVSYEQHF	TGTGCCAGCAGCCGTGAACAGGGTCTCGTATCCTACGAGCAGCACTTC	TRBV4-2	TRBJ2-7	.	.
CAWSPGTASTF	TGTGCCTGGAGCCCGGGGACAGCTAGCACCTTC	TRBV30	TRBJ1-2	.	TRBD1
CASSSRLAGSLETQYF	TGTGCCAGCAGCTCTCGACTAGCGGGGTCTCTGGAGACCCAGTACTTC	TRBV7-8	TRBJ2-5	.	TRBD2
CASSYSGTSDDEQFF	TGTGCCAGCAGTTACTCCGGGACTAGCGACGATGAGCAGTTCTTC	TRBV6-5	TRBJ2-1	.	TRBD2
CSVDRAGYTF	TGCAGCGTTGACAGGGCTGGCTACACCTTC	TRBV29-1	TRBJ1-2	.	.
CASSDRAVSGANVLTF	TGTGCCAGCAGTGACAGGGCGGTCTCTGGGGCCAACGTCCTGACTTTC	TRBV6-1	TRBJ2-6	.	.
CASSSDLGRGYGYTF	TGCGCCAGCAGCTCCGATCTGGGGCGCGGGTATGGCTACACCTTC	TRBV5-1	TRBJ1-2	few	.
CASYGQPGPYEQYF	TGTGCCAGCTACGGCCAGCCTGGCCCCTACGAGCAGTACTTC	TRBV28	TRBJ2-7	.	.
CASSLMWEGDTQYF	TGTGCCAGCAGTTTAATGTGGGAGGGAGATACGCAGTATTTT	TRBV12-3/TRBV12-4	TRBJ2-3	.	TRBD2
CASSTTGELFF	TGTGCCAGTAGCACTACCGGGGAGCTGTTTTTT	TRBV19	TRBJ2-2	few	.
CASSLVWGANQPQHF	TGTGCCAGCAGCTTAGTGTGGGGGGCGAATCAGCCCCAGCATTTT	TRBV7-2	TRBJ1-5	.	.
CASTTRTDTQYF	TGTGCCAGCACGACTCGCACAGATACGCAGTATTTT	TRBV2	TRBJ2-3	once	.
CASSLWAGGPNTQYF	TGTGCCAGCAGTTTATGGGCGGGAGGGCCCAATACGCAGTATTTT	TRBV27	TRBJ2-3	.	TRBD2
CASSPYHQETQYF	TGTGCCAGCAGCCCCTACCACCAAGAGACCCAGTACTTC	TRBV14	TRBJ2-5	.	.
CASRMDKNTEAFF	TGTGCCAGCAGGATGGACAAGAACACTGAAGCTTTCTTT	TRBV2	TRBJ1-1	.	.
CSARSSTGGGNQPQHF	TGCAGTGCTAGATCCTCGACAGGGGGTGGCAATCAGCCCCAGCATTTT	TRBV20-1	TRBJ1-5	once	TRBD1
CASSYNSGANEKLFF	TGTGCCAGCAGTTACAACTCTGGGGCCAATGAAAAACTGTTTTTT	TRBV6-6	TRBJ1-4	.	.
CASSLRTGGREQYF	TGCGCCAGCAGCTTGCGGACAGGGGGCCGCGAGCAGTACTTC	TRBV5-1	TRBJ2-7	once	TRBD1